This T cell receptor beta chain was recorded in a study of OX40 agonist ivuxolimab in advanced cancers. On the study more broadly: An anti-OX40 (CD134) antibody with agonistic activity, ivuxolimab, was administered to patients. At 0.01 to 10 mg/kg, ivuxolimab was administered intravenously to patients every 2 weeks.

The study's findings and limits: At doses 0.1 to 3.0 mg/kg, CD4+ and CD8+ clones expanded.

Note on this clone: What it binds is unknown.

Generated by immunoSEQ multiplex PCR, the TCRdb table keeps only in-frame clones and is missing some. The table lists 70,000 to 100,000 clones, approximately 84% of them singletons, with about 2% in the top ten. The CDR3 contains 15 residues. V lost 4 bases and J lost 2; bases outside the gene matches: 3. CDR1 and CDR2 from the germline V gene are SNHLY and FYNNEI. Autoimmune disease history or systemic immunosuppression disqualified patients. The sequence came from an adult with an advanced solid tumor such as melanoma, head and neck, liver or kidney cancer. This rearrangement joins TRBV2 to TRBJ2-3, with 10 nucleotides matching TRBD2. The material sequenced was CD4+ or CD8+ T cells sorted from blood, taken in a trial of the OX40 agonist ivuxolimab. This CDR3 reads CASSVLAGITDTQYF. CDR3 in DNA: TGTGCCAGCAGTGTACTAGCGGGAATCACAGATACGCAGTATTTT.